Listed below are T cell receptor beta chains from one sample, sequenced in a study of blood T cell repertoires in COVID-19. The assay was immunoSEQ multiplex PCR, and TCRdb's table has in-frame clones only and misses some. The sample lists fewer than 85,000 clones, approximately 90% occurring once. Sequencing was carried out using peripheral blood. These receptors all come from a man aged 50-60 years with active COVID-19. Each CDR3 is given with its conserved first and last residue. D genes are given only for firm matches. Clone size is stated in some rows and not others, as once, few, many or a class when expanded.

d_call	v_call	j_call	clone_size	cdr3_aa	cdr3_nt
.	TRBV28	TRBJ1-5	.	CASSPTGESNQPQHF	TGTGCCAGCAGTCCGACAGGAGAGAGCAATCAGCCCCAGCATTTT
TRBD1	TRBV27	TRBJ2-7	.	CASSFHVPDRGAEQYF	TGTGCCAGCAGTTTTCACGTCCCCGACAGGGGTGCAGAGCAGTACTTC
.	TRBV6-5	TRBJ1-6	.	CASSYLQGSSPLHF	TGTGCCAGCAGTTATTTGCAGGGCTCATCACCCCTCCACTTT
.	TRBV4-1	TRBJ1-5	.	CASSQDLSAGDQPQHF	TGCGCCAGCAGCCAAGATCTTTCGGCCGGGGATCAGCCCCAGCATTTT
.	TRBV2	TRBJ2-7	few	CASRDLRGYEQYF	TGTGCCAGCAGGGACCTTCGGGGCTACGAGCAGTACTTC
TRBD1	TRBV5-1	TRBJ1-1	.	CASSSGTGGNTEAFF	TGCGCCAGCAGCTCTGGGACAGGGGGGAACACTGAAGCTTTCTTT
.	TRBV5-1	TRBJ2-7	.	CASSSRQDYEQYF	TGCGCCAGCAGCTCAAGACAGGACTACGAGCAGTACTTC
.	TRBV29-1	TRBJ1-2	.	CSVDQGYTF	TGCAGCGTTGATCAAGGCTACACCTTC
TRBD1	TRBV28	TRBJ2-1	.	CASSSPTGGAPGEQFF	TGTGCCAGCAGTTCCCCGACAGGGGGCGCCCCGGGGGAGCAGTTCTTC
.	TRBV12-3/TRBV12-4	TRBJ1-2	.	CASMQGIGGYTF	TGTGCCAGCATGCAGGGTATCGGTGGCTACACCTTC
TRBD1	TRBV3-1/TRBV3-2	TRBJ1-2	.	CASSRDVGQGGSGYTF	TGTGCCAGCAGCCGAGATGTTGGACAGGGAGGATCGGGCTACACCTTC
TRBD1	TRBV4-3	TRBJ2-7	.	CASSQDVPGQDYLYEQYF	TGCGCCAGCAGCCAAGATGTGCCGGGACAGGACTACCTCTACGAGCAGTACTTC
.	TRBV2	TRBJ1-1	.	CASRAGGTGAFF	TGTGCCAGCAGAGCGGGGGGAACCGGAGCTTTCTTT
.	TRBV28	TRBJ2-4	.	CASSRGQSKNIQYF	TGTGCCAGCAGCCGCGGACAGTCCAAAAACATTCAGTACTTC
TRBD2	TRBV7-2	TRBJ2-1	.	CASRRAGSYNEQFF	TGTGCCAGCAGAAGAGCGGGGTCCTACAATGAGCAGTTCTTC
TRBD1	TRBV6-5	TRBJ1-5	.	CASRRDRTIYQPQHF	TGTGCCAGCAGACGGGACAGGACTATTTATCAGCCCCAGCATTTT
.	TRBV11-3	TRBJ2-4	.	CASSQARGLAKNIQYF	TGTGCCAGCAGCCAGGCGCGGGGCCTAGCCAAAAACATTCAGTACTTC
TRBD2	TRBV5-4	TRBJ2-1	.	CASSPGTSGGNEQFF	TGTGCCAGCAGCCCCGGGACTAGCGGGGGGAATGAGCAGTTCTTC
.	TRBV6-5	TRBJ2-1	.	CASSYSSARSNEQFF	TGTGCCAGCAGTTACTCTAGCGCTCGCAGCAATGAGCAGTTCTTC
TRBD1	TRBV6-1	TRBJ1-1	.	CASSEVRGDTEAFF	TGTGCCAGCAGTGAAGTCAGGGGGGACACTGAAGCTTTCTTT
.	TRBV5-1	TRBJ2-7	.	CASSLDSPPYEQYF	TGCGCCAGCAGCTTAGACTCGCCTCCCTACGAGCAGTACTTC
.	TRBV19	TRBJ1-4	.	CASKPWGDHLGKLFF	TGTGCCAGTAAGCCGTGGGGGGACCATCTCGGGAAACTGTTTTTT
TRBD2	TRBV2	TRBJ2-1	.	CASRTSGSVGQFF	TGTGCCAGCAGGACTAGCGGTTCGGTTGGGCAGTTCTTC
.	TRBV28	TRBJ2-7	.	CASSFGVFSNEQYF	TGTGCCAGCAGTTTCGGGGTTTTTTCGAACGAGCAGTACTTC
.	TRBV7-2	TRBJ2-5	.	CASSLRDMRQETQYF	TGTGCCAGCAGCTTACGGGACATGAGACAAGAGACCCAGTACTTC
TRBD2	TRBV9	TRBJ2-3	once	CASSEQTSGSWDTQYF	TGTGCCAGCAGCGAACAAACTAGCGGGAGTTGGGATACGCAGTATTTT
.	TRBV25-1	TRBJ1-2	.	CASSEFGGRSGYTF	TGTGCCAGCAGTGAATTCGGGGGGCGCAGTGGCTACACCTTC
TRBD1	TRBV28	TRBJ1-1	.	CASSINRGRDTEAFF	TGTGCCAGCAGTATAAACAGGGGCCGGGACACTGAAGCTTTCTTT
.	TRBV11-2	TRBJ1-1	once	CASSSFFQGTNWNTEAFF	TGTGCCAGCAGCTCGTTTTTTCAGGGGACGAACTGGAACACTGAAGCTTTCTTT
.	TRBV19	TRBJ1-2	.	CASSLTGQINYGYTF	TGTGCCAGTAGTCTCACGGGACAAATTAACTATGGCTACACCTTC
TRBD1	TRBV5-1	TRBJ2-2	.	CASKDRVNTGELFF	TGCGCCAGCAAGGACAGGGTAAACACCGGGGAGCTGTTTTTT
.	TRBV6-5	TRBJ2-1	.	CASARSSAGYNEQFF	TGTGCCAGCGCCAGAAGTTCCGCGGGGTACAATGAGCAGTTCTTC
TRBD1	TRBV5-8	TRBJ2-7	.	CASSLAGTEDYEQYF	TGTGCCAGCAGCTTGGCCGGGACAGAAGACTACGAGCAGTACTTC
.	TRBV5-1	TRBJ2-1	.	CASSLGTASTYNEQFF	TGCGCCAGCAGCTTGGGGACAGCGAGTACCTACAATGAGCAGTTCTTC